Given below is one TCR beta chain in context. This sample was included in a study of cytomegalovirus exposure and HLA in healthy donors. PCR involved 60 Vbeta and 13 Jbeta primers. The table came from immunoSEQ multiplex PCR; TCRdb's copy has only in-frame clones and leaves some out. The top ten hold roughly 2% of the sample, which has tens of thousands of clones, less than 70% seen once. Trimming left V 5 bases short and J 3 bases short, with 18 bases between. Germline V gene lookup returns CDR1 SGHVS and CDR2 FQNEAQ. The CDR3 length is 16 residues. The gene calls are TRBV7-8 and TRBJ2-3; a possible D gene is TRBD1 (5 bases). The specimen sequenced was PBMCs. The receptor's source is a human donor in good health. The DNA of the CDR3 is TGTGCCAGCAGCAGGACATTCACCCCTAGGACAGATACGCAGTATTTT. It specifies CASSRTFTPRTDTQYF.